Below, 16 T cell receptor beta chains from the same sample are listed, as sequenced in a study of cytomegalovirus exposure and HLA in healthy donors. The study ran its PCR with 60 Vbeta and 13 Jbeta primers. Profiled with immunoSEQ multiplex PCR; TCRdb holds only in-frame clones, not every one. This table has over 80,000 clones, 65% to 85% appearing once. The sequencing input was PBMCs. These receptors were taken from a man aged 40-49 years in good health and CMV-seropositive.

The chain uses TRBV7-6 and TRBJ1-4; perhaps TRBD1 as D (6 bases). CDR3 size: 15 residues. Germline-derived CDR1 and CDR2 are SGHVS and FNYEAQ. Between the trimmed V and J ends, which lost 7 bases and 5 bases, there was a span of 17 bases. The CDR3 sequence is CASNRIAGANEKLFF. CDR3 coding DNA: TGTGCCAGCAATCGGATCGCGGGGGCGAATGAAAAACTGTTTTTT. The full variable domain, its missing parts supplied by reference TRBV7-6 and TRBJ1-4, is GAGVSQSPRYKVTKRGQDVALRCDPISGHVSLYWYRQALGQGPEFLTYFNYEAQQDKSGLPNDRFSAERPEGSISTLTIQRTEQRDSAMYRCASNRIAGANEKLFFGSGTQLSVL.

This clone was detected only a few times. The chain uses TRBV7-2 and TRBJ2-7, with D unresolved. CDR1 is SGHTA, CDR2 FQGNSA, per germline. Trimming cost V 5 bases and J 7 bases, with 15 bases left between them. The CDR3 contains 13 residues. CDR3 coding DNA: TGTGCCAGCAGCCTGGCGGCGGCACGGGAGCAGTACTTC. Residues: CASSLAAAREQYF.

This rearrangement joins TRBV5-1 to TRBJ2-3, with D possibly TRBD1 on 6 matching bases. The V end was cut by 4 bases, the J end by 2 bases, with 11 bases between. This CDR3 is 14 amino acids long. Germline CDR1 and CDR2: SGHRS and YFSETQ. CDR3 in DNA: TGCGCCAGCAGCAACAGGGCCTCCACAGATACGCAGTATTTT. The encoded protein is CASSNRASTDTQYF.

In its sample, this clone was seen once. The rearrangement joins TRBV11-3 to TRBJ2-7; D is perhaps TRBD1 (5 bases). Germline V gene data show CDR1 as SGHNT and CDR2 as YENEEA. This CDR3 spans 14 amino acids. V lost 2 bases, J lost 3 bases, and 11 bases lay in between. This CDR3 reads CASSLSSGHYEQYF. CDR3 nucleotides: TGTGCCAGCAGCTTATCCTCAGGACACTACGAGCAGTACTTC.

As for this clone: At one boundary the junction diverges from the germline segment, which might be a read error. The chain links TRBV7-9 to TRBJ2-1, with D tentatively TRBD2 (5 bases). This CDR3 region has 15 residues. Germline values: CDR1 SEHNR, CDR2 FQNEAQ (reference sequence). The CDR3 nucleotides read TGTTCCAGCAGCCCCCCTTTCCGGGAAGGGAATGAGCAGTTCTTC. Protein product: CSSSPPFREGNEQFF.

This clone was detected only a few times. CDR3 coding DNA: TGTGCCAGCAGCCGGACAGGGAAAGGAAACACCATATATTTT. Protein: CASSRTGKGNTIYF. J is TRBJ1-3 and V is TRBV6-1; 8 bases are a match to TRBD1. This CDR3 region has 14 residues. Trimming cost V 6 bases and J 4 bases; bases outside gene matches: 5. From germline, CDR1 is MNHNS and CDR2 SASEGT.

The V and J genes are TRBV5-6 and TRBJ1-4; tentative D call: TRBD1 (5 bases). CDR1 SGHDT and CDR2 YYEEEE come from the germline V gene. The CDR3 has 13 residues. V dropped 3 bases and J dropped 11 bases, with 14 bases sitting between them. CDR3 loop: CASSSPGLRKLFF. Here the CDR3 DNA reads TGTGCCAGCAGCTCCCCGGGACTGCGGAAACTGTTTTTT.

This clone appeared once. This sequence joins TRBV19 and TRBJ1-3; no definite D call. The germline V gene has CDR1 LNHDA and CDR2 SQIVND (reference sequence). The CDR3 contains 15 residues. Trimming left V 3 bases short and J 2 bases short, with 11 bases between. CDR3 sequence reads: CASSILAGAGNTIYF. The CDR3 nucleotides are TGTGCCAGTAGTATCCTTGCCGGGGCTGGAAACACCATATATTTT.

The rearrangement joins TRBV7-9 to TRBJ2-7; 8 nucleotides match TRBD1. CDR3 length: 13 amino acids. The trim removed 2 bases at V and 4 bases at J, leaving 1 base unmatched. Germline V gives CDR1 SEHNR, CDR2 FQNEAQ (reference sequence). This CDR3 reads CASSLQGAYEQYF. The CDR3 DNA sequence: TGTGCCAGCAGCTTACAGGGGGCTTACGAGCAGTACTTC.

The rearrangement uses TRBV18 and TRBJ1-3; TRBD1 matches 7 bases. The V gene end was trimmed by 6 bases and the J gene end by 0 bases; junction bases not matched to a gene: 20. Germline V gives CDR1 KGHSH, CDR2 LQKENI. This CDR3 comprises 20 residues. The CDR3 region has the DNA TGTGCCAGCTCCCCCACAATGGGACAGATTCAACCAACCTCTGGAAACACCATATATTTT. Translating gives CASSPTMGQIQPTSGNTIYF.

The genes are TRBV7-2 and TRBJ1-5, with 9 bases that match TRBD1. Germline V gene sequence: CDR1 SGHTA, CDR2 FQGNSA. The junction had 5 bases not matched to a gene; V was cut back by 6 bases and J by 5 bases. The CDR3 runs 14 residues. The CDR3 region has the DNA TGTGCCAGCAGTTTTTGGACAGGGGATCAGCCCCAGCATTTT. This encodes CASSFWTGDQPQHF. Based on the CDR3 plus reference TRBV7-2 and TRBJ1-5, the full variable domain is GAGVSQSPSNKVTEKGKDVELRCDPISGHTALYWYRQSLGQGLEFLIYFQGNSAPDKSGLPSDRFSAERTGGSVSTLTIQRTQQEDSAVYLCASSFWTGDQPQHFGDGTRLSIL.

This chain uses TRBV7-2 with TRBJ1-2; D unclear. Germline V gene sequence: CDR1 SGHTA, CDR2 FQGNSA. The CDR3 spans 13 residues. V was shortened by 4 bases and J by 8 bases, with 14 bases between the two germline ends. The CDR3, as DNA: TGTGCCAGCAGCTATGACATCCCGGGAGGCTACACCTTC. This translates into CASSYDIPGGYTF.

The gene calls are TRBV2 and TRBJ1-5; 7 nucleotides line up with TRBD1. Germline CDR1 is SNHLY and CDR2 is FYNNEI. The CDR3 extends over 14 amino acids. Trimming at V came to 2 bases and at J to 3 bases, leaving 1 base not matched to a gene. CDR3 sequence reads: CASSEQGDNQPQHF. As DNA, the CDR3 is TGTGCCAGCAGTGAACAGGGGGACAATCAGCCCCAGCATTTT.

This clone has more than one count but fewer than ten. This sequence joins TRBV15 and TRBJ1-3; D uncertain. Trimming removed 0 bases at V and 7 bases at J, with 4 bases between. This CDR3 has 12 amino acids. Germline loops: CDR1 LNHNV, CDR2 YYDKDF (reference sequence). This CDR3 reads CATSRDRNTIYF. CDR3 nucleotide sequence: TGTGCCACCAGCAGAGATCGGAACACCATATATTTT.

V gene TRBV29-1 combines with J gene TRBJ2-7; 9 bases line up with TRBD1. V trimming: 5 bases; J trimming: 10 bases; junction bases outside the gene matches: 6. Germline V gene data show CDR1 as SQVTM and CDR2 as ANQGSEA. The CDR3 is 11 residues long. CDR3 residues: CSVPDRGEQYF. In DNA form, the CDR3 reads TGCAGCGTTCCGGACAGGGGAGAACAGTACTTC.

The chain links TRBV11-2 to TRBJ2-2, with D maybe TRBD1 (6 bases). Germline CDR1 SGHAT, CDR2 FQNNGV. The CDR3 sequence is 14 residues long. V lost 5 bases, J lost 9 bases, and 16 bases lay in between. This CDR3 reads CASSRGQRQRELFF. The CDR3 nucleotides are TGTGCCAGCAGCCGCGGACAGAGACAAAGGGAGCTGTTTTTT.